This record concerns one T cell receptor beta chain sequence. This sample is drawn from a study of identical twins. One entry per CDR3 protein, called by TCRdb with MiXCR from the 5' RACE reads. The sample consists of more than 200,000 distinct CDR3 sequences, around a tenth of them appearing once. V was clipped by 4 bases and J by 1 base; unmatched bases: 19. CDR3 length equals 19 residues. The germline gives CDR1 DFQATT, CDR2 SNEGSKA (reference sequence). The receptor was derived from a young woman in good health. The chain uses TRBV20-1 and TRBJ2-1; 7 positions match TRBD1. Source material: memory (CD45RO+) T cells sorted from blood. The CDR3 DNA sequence: TGCAGTGCTAACTCCCCCGGGACAGTTTTTAAGGGGTCCTACAATGAGCAGTTCTTC. It yields the protein CSANSPGTVFKGSYNEQFF.